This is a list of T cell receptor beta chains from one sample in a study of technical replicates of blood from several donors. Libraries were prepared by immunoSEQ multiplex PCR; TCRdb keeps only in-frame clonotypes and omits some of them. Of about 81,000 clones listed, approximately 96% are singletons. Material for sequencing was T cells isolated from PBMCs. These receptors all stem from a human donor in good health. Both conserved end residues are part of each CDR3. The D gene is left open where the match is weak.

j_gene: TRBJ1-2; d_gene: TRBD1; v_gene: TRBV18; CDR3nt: TGTGCCAGCTCACCGTCCCGGGACAGCCTCTATGGCTACACCTTC; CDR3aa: CASSPSRDSLYGYTF
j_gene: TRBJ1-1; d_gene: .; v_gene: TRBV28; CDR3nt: TGTGCCAGCAGTTTACTAGGGGCCATAGACACTGAAGCTTTCTTT; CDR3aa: CASSLLGAIDTEAFF
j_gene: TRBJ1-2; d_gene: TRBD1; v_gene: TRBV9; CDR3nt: TGTGCCAGCAGCCCTCGTCCGGGACAGACGAATTACTATGGCTACACCTTC; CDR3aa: CASSPRPGQTNYYGYTF
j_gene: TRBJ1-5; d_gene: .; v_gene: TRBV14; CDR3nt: TGTGCCAGCAGCCAAGATGGACACAATCAGCCCCAGCATTTT; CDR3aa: CASSQDGHNQPQHF
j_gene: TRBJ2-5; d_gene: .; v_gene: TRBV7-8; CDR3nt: TGTGCCAGCAGCTTACTTGTCGGCCCCGCAGGGACCCAGTACTTC; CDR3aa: CASSLLVGPAGTQYF
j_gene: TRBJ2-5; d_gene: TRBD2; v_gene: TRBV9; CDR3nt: TGTGCCAGCAGCGAGATGGGACTATTAGAGACCCAGTACTTC; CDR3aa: CASSEMGLLETQYF
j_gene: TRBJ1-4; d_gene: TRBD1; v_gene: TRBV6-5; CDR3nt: TGTGCCAGCAGTCGGACAGGGTTTGAAAAACTGTTTTTT; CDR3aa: CASSRTGFEKLFF
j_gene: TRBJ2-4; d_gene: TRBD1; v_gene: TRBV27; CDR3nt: TGTGCCAGCAGTTTATCGCCCCAGGGGGTAAAAAACATTCAGTACTTC; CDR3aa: CASSLSPQGVKNIQYF
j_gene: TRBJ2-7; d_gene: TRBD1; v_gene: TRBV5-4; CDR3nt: TGTGCCAGCAGTGGACAGGACTCCTACGAGCAGTACTTC; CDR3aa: CASSGQDSYEQYF
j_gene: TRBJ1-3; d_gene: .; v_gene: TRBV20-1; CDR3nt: TGCAGTCACTTCTCTGGAAACACCATATATTTT; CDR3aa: CSHFSGNTIYF
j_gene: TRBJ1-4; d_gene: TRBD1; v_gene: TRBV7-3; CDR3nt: TGTGCCAGCAGCCCGACAGGGGGCCCTAATGAAAAACTGTTTTTT; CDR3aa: CASSPTGGPNEKLFF
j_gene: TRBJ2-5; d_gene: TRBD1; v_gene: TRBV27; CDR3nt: TGTGCCAGCAGTCCCGACAGGGATAAAGAGACCCAGTACTTC; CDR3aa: CASSPDRDKETQYF
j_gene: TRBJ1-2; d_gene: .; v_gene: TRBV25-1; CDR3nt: TGTGCCAGCAGTGAACGATCGGGGAATGGCTACACCTTC; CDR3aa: CASSERSGNGYTF
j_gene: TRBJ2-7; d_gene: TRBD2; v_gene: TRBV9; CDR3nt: TGTGCCAGCAGCGTAGGACTAGCGGATAGCTCCTACGAGCAGTACTTC; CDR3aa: CASSVGLADSSYEQYF
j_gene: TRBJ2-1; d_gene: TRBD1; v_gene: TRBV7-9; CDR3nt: TGTGCCAGCAGGCACGGGACAGACTCCTACAATGAGCAGTTCTTC; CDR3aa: CASRHGTDSYNEQFF
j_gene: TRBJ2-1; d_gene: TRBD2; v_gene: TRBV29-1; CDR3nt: TGCAGCGTTCTTCTTAGCGGGAGGCCCTACAATGAGCAGTTCTTC; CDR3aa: CSVLLSGRPYNEQFF
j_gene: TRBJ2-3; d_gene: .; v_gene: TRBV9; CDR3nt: TGTGCCAGCAGCGTAGATTTCGGGATCGGGAGCACAGATACGCAGTATTTT; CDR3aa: CASSVDFGIGSTDTQYF
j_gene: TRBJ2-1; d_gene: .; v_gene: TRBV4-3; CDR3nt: TGCGCCAGCAGCCAAGGGGACCCATGGGGCGGGAATTTGGATGAGCAGTTCTTC; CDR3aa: CASSQGDPWGGNLDEQFF
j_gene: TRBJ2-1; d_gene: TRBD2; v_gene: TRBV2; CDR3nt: TGTGCCAGCCAATCTCTAGCGGGGTACAATGAGCAGTTCTTC; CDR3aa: CASQSLAGYNEQFF
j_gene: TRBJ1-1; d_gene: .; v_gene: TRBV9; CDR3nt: TGTGCCAGCAGCGCTGGGCGGGTGTTGAACACTGAAGCTTTCTTT; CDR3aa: CASSAGRVLNTEAFF
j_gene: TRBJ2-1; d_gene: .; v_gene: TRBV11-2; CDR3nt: TGTGCCAGCAGCTCCAGCGGAGAGAGGCCCAATGAGCAGTTCTTC; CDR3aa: CASSSSGERPNEQFF